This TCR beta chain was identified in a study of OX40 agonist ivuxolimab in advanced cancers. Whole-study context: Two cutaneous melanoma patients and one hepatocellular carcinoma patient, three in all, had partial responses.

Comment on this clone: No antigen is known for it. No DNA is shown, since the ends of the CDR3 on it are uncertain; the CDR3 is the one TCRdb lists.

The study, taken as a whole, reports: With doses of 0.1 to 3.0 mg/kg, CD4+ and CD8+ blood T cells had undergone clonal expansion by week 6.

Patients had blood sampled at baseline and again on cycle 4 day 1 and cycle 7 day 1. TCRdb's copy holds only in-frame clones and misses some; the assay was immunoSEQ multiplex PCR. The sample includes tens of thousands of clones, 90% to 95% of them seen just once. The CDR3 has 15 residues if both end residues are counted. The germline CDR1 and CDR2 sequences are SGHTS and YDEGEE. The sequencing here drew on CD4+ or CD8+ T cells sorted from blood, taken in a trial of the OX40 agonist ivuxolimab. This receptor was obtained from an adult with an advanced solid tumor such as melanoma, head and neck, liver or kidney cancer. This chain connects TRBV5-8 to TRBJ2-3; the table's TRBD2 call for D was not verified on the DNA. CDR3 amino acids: CASSSSGIRADTQYF.